This TCR beta chain was sequenced for a study of blood T cell repertoires in COVID-19. J gave up 4 bases and V 4 bases, and 8 bases lay outside the gene matches. In germline, CDR1 is LNHDA, CDR2 SQIVND (reference sequence). The CDR3 runs 15 residues. TCRdb's copy holds only in-frame clones and misses some; the assay was immunoSEQ multiplex PCR. This sample carries just under 250,000 clones, around 89% of them seen once, and the ten largest clones take roughly 3.7%. This receptor was identified in a woman aged 25 to 45 who had recovered from COVID-19. This sequence joins TRBV19 and TRBJ1-2; 8 nucleotides align to TRBD1. Material for sequencing was PBMCs or T cells enriched from blood (not recorded which). The CDR3 region is CASSTQGARGYGYTF. CDR3 coding DNA: TGTGCCAGTAGTACCCAGGGGGCGCGAGGCTATGGCTACACCTTC.